This TCR beta chain was observed in a study of T cells in women clearing cervical HPV infection. General study points: TRBV6-7 relative abundance averaged roughly 0.099% in cases and 0.16% in controls.

Here immunoSEQ multiplex PCR was the method, and the copy in TCRdb shows in-frame clones only, minus some. The sample has 20,000 to 25,000 clones; the top ten hold 8% to 10%. After removal of 4 bases from V and 6 bases from J, the junction contained 6 bases not matched to a gene. CDR1 and CDR2 from the germline V gene are SGHNT and YYREEE (reference sequence). This CDR3 is 15 amino acids long. On this clone: Its antigen is undetermined. The CDR3 extends 3 residues past the end of the read, so its final part is completed from the germline J gene.

Material: blood buffy coat. This chain uses TRBV5-4 with TRBJ2-1; TRBD2 agrees at 11 bases. The clonotype was recovered from a woman aged 18-70 years with a cervical HPV16 infection that either progressed to CIN3+ or cleared (not recorded which). The CDR3 loop reads CASSLSGGARNEQFF. The part of the CDR3 DNA that was read is TGTGCCAGCAGCCTTAGCGGGGGGGCGCGCAATGAG. The full variable domain, in which reference TRBV5-4 and TRBJ2-1 provide the parts outside the CDR3, is ETGVTQSPTHLIKTRGQQVTLRCSSQSGHNTVSWYQQALGQGPQFIFQYYREEENGRGNFPPRFSGLQFPNYSSELNVNALELDDSALYLCASSLSGGARNEQFFGPGTRLTVL.